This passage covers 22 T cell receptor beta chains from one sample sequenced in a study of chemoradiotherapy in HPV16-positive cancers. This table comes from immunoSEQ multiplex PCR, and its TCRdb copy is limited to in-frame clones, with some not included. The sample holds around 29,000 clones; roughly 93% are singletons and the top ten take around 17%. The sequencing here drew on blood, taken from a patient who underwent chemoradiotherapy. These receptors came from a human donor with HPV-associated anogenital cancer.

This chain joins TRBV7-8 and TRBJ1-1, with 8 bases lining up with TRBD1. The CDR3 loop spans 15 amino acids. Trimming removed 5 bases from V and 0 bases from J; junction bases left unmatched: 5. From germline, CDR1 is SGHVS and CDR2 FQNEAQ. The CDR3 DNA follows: TGTGCCAGCAGCCTAGGACAGGGTATGAACACTGAAGCTTTCTTT. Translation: CASSLGQGMNTEAFF.

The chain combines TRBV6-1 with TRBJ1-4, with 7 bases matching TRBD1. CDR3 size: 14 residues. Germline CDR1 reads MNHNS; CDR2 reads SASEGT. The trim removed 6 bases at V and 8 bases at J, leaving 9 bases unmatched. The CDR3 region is CASRLQGSWEKLFF. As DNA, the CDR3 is TGTGCCAGCAGGTTACAGGGGAGTTGGGAAAAACTGTTTTTT.

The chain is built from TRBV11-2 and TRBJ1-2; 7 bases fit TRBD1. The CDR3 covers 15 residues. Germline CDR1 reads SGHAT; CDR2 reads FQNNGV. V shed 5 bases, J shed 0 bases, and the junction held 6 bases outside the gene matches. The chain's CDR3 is CASSPMDRPNYGYTF. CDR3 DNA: TGTGCCAGCAGCCCGATGGACAGGCCTAACTATGGCTACACCTTC. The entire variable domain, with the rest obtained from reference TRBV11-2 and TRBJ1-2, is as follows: EAGVAQSPRYKIIEKRQSVAFWCNPISGHATLYWYQQILGQGPKLLIQFQNNGVVDDSQLPKDRFSAERLKGVDSTLKIQPAKLEDSAVYLCASSPMDRPNYGYTFGSGTRLTVV.

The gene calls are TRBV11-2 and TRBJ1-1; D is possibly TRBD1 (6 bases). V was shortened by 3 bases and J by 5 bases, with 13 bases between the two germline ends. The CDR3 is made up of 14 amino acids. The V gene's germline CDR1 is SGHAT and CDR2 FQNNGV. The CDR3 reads CASSFEGGGTEAFF. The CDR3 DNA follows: TGTGCCAGCAGCTTTGAAGGGGGAGGAACTGAAGCTTTCTTT.

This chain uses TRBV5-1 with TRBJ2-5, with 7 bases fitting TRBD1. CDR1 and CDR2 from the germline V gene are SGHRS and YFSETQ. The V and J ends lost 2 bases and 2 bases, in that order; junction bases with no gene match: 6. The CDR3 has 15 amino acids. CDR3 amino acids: CASSFGPTGQETQYF. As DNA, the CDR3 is TGCGCCAGCAGCTTCGGACCGACAGGGCAAGAGACCCAGTACTTC.

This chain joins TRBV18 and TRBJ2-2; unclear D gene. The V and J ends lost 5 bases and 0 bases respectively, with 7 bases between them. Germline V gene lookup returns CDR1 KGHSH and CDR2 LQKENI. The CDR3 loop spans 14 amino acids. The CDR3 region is CASSADANTGELFF. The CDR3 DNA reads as TGTGCCAGCTCAGCTGACGCGAACACCGGGGAGCTGTTTTTT.

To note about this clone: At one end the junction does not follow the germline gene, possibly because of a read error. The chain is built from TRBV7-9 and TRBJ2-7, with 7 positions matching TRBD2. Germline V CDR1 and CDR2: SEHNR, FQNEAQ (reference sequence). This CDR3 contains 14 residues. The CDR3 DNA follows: TGTGCCAGCAGCGTTCAGACTAGCTCCCACGAGCAGTACTTC. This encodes CASSVQTSSHEQYF.

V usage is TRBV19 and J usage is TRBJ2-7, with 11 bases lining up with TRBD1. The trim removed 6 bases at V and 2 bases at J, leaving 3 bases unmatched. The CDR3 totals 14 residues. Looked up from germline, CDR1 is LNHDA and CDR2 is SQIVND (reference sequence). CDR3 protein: CASSWGQGAYEQYF. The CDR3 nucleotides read TGTGCCAGTAGCTGGGGACAGGGGGCCTACGAGCAGTACTTC.

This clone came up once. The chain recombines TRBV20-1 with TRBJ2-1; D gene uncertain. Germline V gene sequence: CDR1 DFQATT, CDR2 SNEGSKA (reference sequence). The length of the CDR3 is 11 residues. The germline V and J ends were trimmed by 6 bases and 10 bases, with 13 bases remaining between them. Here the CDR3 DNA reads TGCAGTGCGAACCCCGGCAAGGAGCAGTTCTTC. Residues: CSANPGKEQFF.

In nucleotides, the CDR3 is TGTGCCAGCAGCCCCCGCCAGGGGTTCTACGAGCAGTACTTC. Its translation: CASSPRQGFYEQYF. The V call is TRBV11-2, the J call TRBJ2-7; possible D gene TRBD1, 6 bases. The CDR3 contains 14 residues. CDR1 is SGHAT, CDR2 FQNNGV, per germline. V gave up 5 bases and J gave up 3 bases, with 14 bases separating them.

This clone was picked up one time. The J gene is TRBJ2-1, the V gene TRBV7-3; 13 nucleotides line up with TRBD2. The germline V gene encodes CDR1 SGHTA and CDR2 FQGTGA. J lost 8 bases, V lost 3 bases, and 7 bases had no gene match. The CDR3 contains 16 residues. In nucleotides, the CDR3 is TGTGCCAGCAGCTTCACCGGGACTAGCGGGATCTATGAGCAGTTCTTC. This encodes CASSFTGTSGIYEQFF.

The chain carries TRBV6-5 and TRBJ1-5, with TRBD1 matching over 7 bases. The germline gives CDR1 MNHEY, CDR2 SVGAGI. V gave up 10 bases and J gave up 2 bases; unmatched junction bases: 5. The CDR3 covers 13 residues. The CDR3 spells CATAGTGNQPQHF. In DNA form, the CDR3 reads TGTGCCACTGCAGGGACAGGCAATCAGCCCCAGCATTTT.

CDR3 sequence reads: CASSPGQANTGELFF. In DNA form, the CDR3 reads TGCGCCAGCAGCCCGGGACAGGCGAACACCGGGGAGCTGTTTTTT. The V and J genes are TRBV5-1 and TRBJ2-2; 8 bases align to TRBD1. Germline V lookup: CDR1 SGHRS, CDR2 YFSETQ. This CDR3 region has 15 residues. The trim removed 4 bases at V and 0 bases at J, leaving 2 bases unmatched.

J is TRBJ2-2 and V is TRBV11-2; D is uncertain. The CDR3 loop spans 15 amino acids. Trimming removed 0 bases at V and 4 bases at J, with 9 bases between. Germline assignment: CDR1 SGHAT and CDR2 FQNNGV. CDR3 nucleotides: TGTGCCAGCAGCTTAGACGTGAGGTTCACCGGGGAGCTGTTTTTT. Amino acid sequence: CASSLDVRFTGELFF. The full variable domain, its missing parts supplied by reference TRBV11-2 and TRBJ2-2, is EAGVAQSPRYKIIEKRQSVAFWCNPISGHATLYWYQQILGQGPKLLIQFQNNGVVDDSQLPKDRFSAERLKGVDSTLKIQPAKLEDSAVYLCASSLDVRFTGELFFGEGSRLTVL.

The CDR3 sequence is CASTGGLNTEAFF. The CDR3 DNA reads TGTGCCAGCACCGGCGGGTTGAACACTGAAGCTTTCTTT. V is TRBV6-1 and J is TRBJ1-1; D ambiguous. Germline V gives CDR1 MNHNS, CDR2 SASEGT. V lost 7 bases and J 0 bases, leaving 9 bases between the germline ends. The CDR3 totals 13 residues.

CDR3 sequence: CASSLGGTNTGELFF. The DNA of the CDR3 is TGTGCCAGCAGTTTAGGCGGGACGAACACCGGGGAGCTGTTTTTT. This chain joins TRBV28 and TRBJ2-2; tentatively, D is TRBD2 (6 bases). This CDR3 region has 15 residues. The V gene's germline CDR1 is MDHEN and CDR2 SYDVKM. The ends were cut back, 2 bases at V and 0 bases at J, with 7 bases in the middle.

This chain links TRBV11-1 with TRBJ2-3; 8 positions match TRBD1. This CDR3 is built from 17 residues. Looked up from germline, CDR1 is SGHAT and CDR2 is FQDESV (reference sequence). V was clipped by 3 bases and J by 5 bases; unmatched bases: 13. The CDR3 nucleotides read TGTGCCAGCAGCTTGGGCCGACAGGGGTTTGAAGGAGATACGCAGTATTTT. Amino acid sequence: CASSLGRQGFEGDTQYF.

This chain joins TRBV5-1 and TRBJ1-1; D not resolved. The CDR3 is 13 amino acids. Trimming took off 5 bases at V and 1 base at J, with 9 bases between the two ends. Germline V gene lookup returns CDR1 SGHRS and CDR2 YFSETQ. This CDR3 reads CASSHDANTEAFF. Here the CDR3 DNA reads TGCGCCAGCAGTCATGACGCGAACACTGAAGCTTTCTTT.

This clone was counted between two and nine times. The CDR3 bases are TGCAGCGTTGCGGGGGGTGACAGGGGAAACTATGGCTACACCTTC. Amino acids: CSVAGGDRGNYGYTF. The rearrangement links TRBV29-1 to TRBJ1-2; 8 bases map to TRBD1. V was pared by 4 bases and J by 2 bases, with 9 bases of the junction left unmatched. This CDR3 spans 15 amino acids. Per germline, CDR1 SQVTM and CDR2 ANQGSEA.

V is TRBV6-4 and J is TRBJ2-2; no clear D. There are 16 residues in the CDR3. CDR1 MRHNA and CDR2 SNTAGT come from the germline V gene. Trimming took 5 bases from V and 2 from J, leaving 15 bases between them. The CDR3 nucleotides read TGTGCCAGCAGTTACCCCCAGGACGGTAACACCGGGGAGCTGTTTTTT. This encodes CASSYPQDGNTGELFF.

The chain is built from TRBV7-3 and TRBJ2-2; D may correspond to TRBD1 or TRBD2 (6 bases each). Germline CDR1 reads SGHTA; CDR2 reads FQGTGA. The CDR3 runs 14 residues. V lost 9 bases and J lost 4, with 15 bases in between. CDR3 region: CASTGGGRTGELFF. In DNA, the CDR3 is TGTGCCAGTACAGGAGGGGGGCGCACCGGGGAGCTGTTTTTT.

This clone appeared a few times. CDR3 loop: CASSSGDRVGNTIYF. Here the CDR3 DNA reads TGTGCCAGCAGCTCAGGGGACAGGGTCGGAAACACCATATATTTT. The J gene is TRBJ1-3, the V gene TRBV9, with TRBD1 matching 9 bases. This CDR3 spans 15 amino acids. J was trimmed by 4 bases and V by 4 bases; bases with no gene match: 6. The germline V gene has CDR1 SGDLS and CDR2 YYNGEE.